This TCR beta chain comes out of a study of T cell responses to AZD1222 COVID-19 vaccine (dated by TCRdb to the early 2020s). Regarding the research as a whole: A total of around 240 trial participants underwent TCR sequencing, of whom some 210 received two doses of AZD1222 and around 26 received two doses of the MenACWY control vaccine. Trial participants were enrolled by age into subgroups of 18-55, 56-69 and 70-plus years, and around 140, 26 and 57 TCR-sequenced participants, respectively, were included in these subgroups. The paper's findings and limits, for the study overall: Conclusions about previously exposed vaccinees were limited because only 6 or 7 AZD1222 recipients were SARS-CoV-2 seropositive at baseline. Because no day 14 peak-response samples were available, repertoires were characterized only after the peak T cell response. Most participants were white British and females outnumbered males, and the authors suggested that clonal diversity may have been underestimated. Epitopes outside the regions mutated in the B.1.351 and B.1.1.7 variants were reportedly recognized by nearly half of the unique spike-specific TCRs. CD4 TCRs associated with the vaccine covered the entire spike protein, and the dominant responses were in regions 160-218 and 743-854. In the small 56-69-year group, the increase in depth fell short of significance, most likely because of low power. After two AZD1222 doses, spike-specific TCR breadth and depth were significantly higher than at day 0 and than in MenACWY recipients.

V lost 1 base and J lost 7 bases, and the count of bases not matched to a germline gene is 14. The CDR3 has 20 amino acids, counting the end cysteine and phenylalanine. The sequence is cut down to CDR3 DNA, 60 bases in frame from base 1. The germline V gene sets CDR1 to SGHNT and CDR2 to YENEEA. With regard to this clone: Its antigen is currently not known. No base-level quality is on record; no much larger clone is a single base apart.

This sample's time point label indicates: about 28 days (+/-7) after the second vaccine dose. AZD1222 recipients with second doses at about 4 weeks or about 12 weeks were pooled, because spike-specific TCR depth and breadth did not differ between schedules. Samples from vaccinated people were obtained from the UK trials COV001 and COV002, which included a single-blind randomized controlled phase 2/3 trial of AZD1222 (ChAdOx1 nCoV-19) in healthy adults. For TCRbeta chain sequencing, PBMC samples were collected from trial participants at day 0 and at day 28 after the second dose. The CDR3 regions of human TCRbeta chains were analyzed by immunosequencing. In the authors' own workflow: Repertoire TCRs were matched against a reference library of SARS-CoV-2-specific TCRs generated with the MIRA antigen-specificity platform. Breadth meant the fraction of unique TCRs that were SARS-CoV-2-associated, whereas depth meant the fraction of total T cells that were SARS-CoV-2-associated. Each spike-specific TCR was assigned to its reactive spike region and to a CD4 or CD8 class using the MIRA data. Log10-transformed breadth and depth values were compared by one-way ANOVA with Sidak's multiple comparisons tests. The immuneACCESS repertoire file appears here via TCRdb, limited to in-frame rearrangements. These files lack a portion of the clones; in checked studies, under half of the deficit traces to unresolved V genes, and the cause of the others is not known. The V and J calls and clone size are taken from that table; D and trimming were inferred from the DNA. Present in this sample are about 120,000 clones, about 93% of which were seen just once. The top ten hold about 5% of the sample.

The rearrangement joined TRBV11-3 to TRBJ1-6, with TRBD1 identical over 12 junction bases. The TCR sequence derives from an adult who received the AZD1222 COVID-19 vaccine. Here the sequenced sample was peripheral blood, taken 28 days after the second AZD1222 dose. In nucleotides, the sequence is TGTGCCAGCAGCTTAGCCCCCCGGGACAGGGGGCCGGGGAGGAATTCACCCCTCCACTTT. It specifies CASSLAPRDRGPGRNSPLHF.